One TCR beta chain is described in this entry. The record originates from a study of blood T cell repertoires in COVID-19. Study-level background: Samples representing acute and convalescent COVID-19 were sourced from the United States, Italy and Spain.

CDR3 size: 13 residues. Germline V CDR1 and CDR2: SEHNR, FQNEAQ (reference sequence). V was shortened by 2 bases and J by 6 bases, with 8 bases between the two germline ends. Original analysis: Estimation of nucleated cell counts was performed using reference gene primer amplification. Clones were sequenced by immunoSEQ multiplex PCR, and TCRdb holds only the in-frame ones, with some missing. The V and J calls and clone size come from that table; D and trimming were worked out from the DNA. The sample carries about 420,000 clones, approximately 90% recorded once. The clonotype was recovered from a man between 18 and 35 years old with COVID-19, enrolled during active disease. The sequenced sample consisted of peripheral blood. The chain couples TRBV7-9 to TRBJ2-1; the D gene is possibly TRBD1 (6 bases). In DNA form, the CDR3 reads TGTGCCAGCAGCTTAACAGGGACCAATGAGCAGTTCTTC. It yields the protein CASSLTGTNEQFF.